This T cell receptor beta chain was identified in a study of identifying expanded T cells in peripheral blood. The study, taken as a whole, reports: Differentially abundant clones: 0.95 to 1.5 between replicates, 16.4 at roughly 2 weeks, approximately 18 at four. Two-week clone count variance significantly increased as total template count grew.

No infections or other immune events were documented during collection. Germline CDR1 and CDR2: SGHNT and YYREEE (reference sequence). V lost 4 bases, J lost 2 bases, and 5 bases stayed unmatched. The CDR3 has 15 residues. Details on this clone: No antigen is known for it.

This table comes from immunoSEQ multiplex PCR, and its TCRdb copy is limited to in-frame clones, with some not included. Of about 90,000 clones detected, about 85% appear once; the ten largest clones hold approximately 4.5%. Sequenced input: blood. The clonotype originates from a person aged 18-70 years in good health. The gene calls are TRBV5-4 and TRBJ2-3; 9 nucleotides agree with TRBD2. The CDR3 DNA reads as TGTGCCAGCAGCGCAGCGGGGGGCCTCACAGATACGCAGTATTTT. Amino acid sequence: CASSAAGGLTDTQYF.